Listed here are 6 T cell receptor beta chains from one sample, sequenced in a study of long-term antiretroviral therapy in people with HIV. Sequencing used immunoSEQ v3.0 at survey level. Sequenced by immunoSEQ multiplex PCR; TCRdb stores in-frame clones only, minus some. This sample carries about 43,000 clones, approximately 89% of them seen once, and the ten largest clones take approximately 5.4%. The sequencing used unsorted PBMCs, collected 0.1 years before starting antiretroviral therapy. The source is a woman aged 45-65 years with HIV.

The V gene is TRBV19, the J gene TRBJ1-5, with D tentatively TRBD1 (5 bases). This CDR3 has 16 amino acids. The germline V gene encodes CDR1 LNHDA and CDR2 SQIVND (reference sequence). The ends were cut back, 5 bases at V and 4 bases at J, with 18 bases in the middle. The CDR3 spells CASSGGLGLGNQPQHF. The CDR3, as DNA: TGTGCCAGTAGTGGGGGTTTAGGATTAGGGAATCAGCCCCAGCATTTT.

The chain recombines TRBV7-8 with TRBJ1-4; a possible D gene is TRBD1 (5 bases). This CDR3 has 14 residues. Trimming stripped 1 base from V and 8 bases from J, with 11 bases between. Per the germline V gene, CDR1 is SGHVS and CDR2 is FQNEAQ. CDR3 DNA: TGTGCCAGCAGCTTAGTAGGGGATAGGGAAAAACTGTTTTTT. It is translated as CASSLVGDREKLFF.

This sequence joins TRBV6-6 and TRBJ2-4; the match to TRBD2 covers 9 bases. V gave up 6 bases and J gave up 7 bases; unmatched junction bases: 7. Germline CDR1 is MNHNY and CDR2 is SVGAGI (reference sequence). The CDR3 spans 14 residues. The CDR3 here is CASSPGTSLNIQYF. The CDR3 DNA follows: TGTGCCAGCAGCCCCGGGACTAGCTTGAACATTCAGTACTTC.

This clone has just a few counts. The same CDR3 arises from other DNA sequences in this sample as well. The chain joins TRBV18 to TRBJ1-5, with D perhaps TRBD1 (5 bases). Germline V gives CDR1 KGHSH, CDR2 LQKENI. CDR3 length: 13 amino acids. Trimming took 2 bases from V and 5 from J, leaving 7 bases between them. CDR3 nucleotides: TGTGCCAGCTCACCAGGCAGGGATCAGCCCCAGCATTTT. Protein product: CASSPGRDQPQHF.

The V gene is TRBV2, the J gene TRBJ1-1, with D unclear. From germline, CDR1 is SNHLY and CDR2 FYNNEI. Deletions cut 7 bases from V and 0 bases from J, with 12 bases between. The length of the CDR3 is 14 residues. The CDR3 DNA reads TGTGCCAGCACCCCCCACGGATTGAACACTGAAGCTTTCTTT. It specifies CASTPHGLNTEAFF.

The chain carries TRBV2 and TRBJ2-7; 8 bases map to TRBD2. The V and J ends lost 4 bases and 3 bases, in that order; junction bases with no gene match: 11. The CDR3 spans 16 residues. Germline V gene lookup returns CDR1 SNHLY and CDR2 FYNNEI. The CDR3 DNA reads TGTGCCAGCAGTGCGTTTAGGGGGACTAGGAGCTACGAGCAGTACTTC. Amino acid sequence: CASSAFRGTRSYEQYF.